Shown below are 27 T cell receptor beta chains from a single sample sequenced in a study of Ad26.COV2.S vaccination and SARS-CoV-2 variants. The assay was immunoSEQ multiplex PCR, and TCRdb's table has in-frame clones only and misses some. The sample has roughly 700,000 clones; 80% to 90% are singletons. Treatment indicated: around 19 received Ad26.COV2.S at low or high dose, single or two shots; about 5 received placebo; per-sample allocation not given. Day 63 after the first injection of vaccine or placebo was the sampling time. Here the sequenced sample was peripheral blood, taken in a trial of Ad26.COV2.S vaccine versus placebo. The receptors come from a person aged 18 to 65 who received the Ad26.COV2.S COVID-19 vaccine or a placebo.

This clone was detected a few times. The V and J genes are TRBV30 and TRBJ1-1; D gene unclear. This CDR3 comprises 12 residues. Germline V gene data show CDR1 as GTSNPN and CDR2 as SVGIG (reference sequence). Between the trimmed V and J ends, which lost 2 bases and 3 bases, there was a span of 7 bases. CDR3 nucleotides: TGTGCCTGGAGTCCCGCCTACACTGAAGCTTTCTTT. The encoded protein is CAWSPAYTEAFF.

The count of this clone is one. This chain connects TRBV21-1 to TRBJ1-1. TRBV21-1 is a pseudogene. The CDR3 is made up of 15 amino acids. CDR3 sequence: CASSPPRGQPVEAFF. CDR3 DNA sequence: TGTGCCAGCAGCCCACCGAGGGGCCAACCCGTTGAAGCTTTCTTT.

The chain links TRBV10-3 to TRBJ2-5, with TRBD1 matching over 7 bases. The V gene end was trimmed by 2 bases and the J gene end by 5 bases; junction bases not matched to a gene: 5. The CDR3 loop spans 14 amino acids. Germline CDR1 ENHRY, CDR2 SYGVKD. CDR3 amino acids: CAISEGGRGETQYF. Written as DNA, the CDR3 is TGTGCCATCAGTGAGGGGGGCAGGGGGGAGACCCAGTACTTC.

This chain uses TRBV6-5 with TRBJ2-3; 9 positions match TRBD2. Germline V lookup: CDR1 MNHEY, CDR2 SVGAGI. This CDR3 has 16 amino acids. V dropped 3 bases and J dropped 6; count of bases not matched to a gene: 10. This CDR3 is CASSYKAGGPGDTQYF. In DNA form, the CDR3 reads TGTGCCAGCAGTTATAAGGCGGGAGGGCCGGGGGATACGCAGTATTTT.

The rearrangement uses TRBV11-2 and TRBJ2-7; D perhaps matches TRBD1 (6 bases). Germline values: CDR1 SGHAT, CDR2 FQNNGV. The CDR3 is 15 residues long. Trimming took off 4 bases at V and 4 bases at J, with 17 bases between the two ends. The CDR3 DNA reads as TGTGCCAGCAGCTATCCGGACAGTTTATTTTACGAGCAGTACTTC. Residues: CASSYPDSLFYEQYF.

The rearrangement uses TRBV7-2 and TRBJ2-7, with 12 bases aligning to TRBD2. Trimming removed 5 bases from V and 7 bases from J; junction bases left unmatched: 15. Germline V gives CDR1 SGHTA, CDR2 FQGNSA. This CDR3 is 17 amino acids long. The CDR3 spells CASSVEVLAGGLGEQYF. The CDR3 bases are TGTGCCAGCAGCGTCGAGGTCCTAGCGGGGGGGCTAGGAGAGCAGTACTTC.

The rearrangement uses TRBV18 and TRBJ2-5; 7 bases match TRBD1. The J segment lost 2 bases and the V segment lost 3 bases, leaving 3 bases of the junction unmatched. There are 14 residues in the CDR3. Per the germline V gene, CDR1 is KGHSH and CDR2 is LQKENI. The CDR3 region is CASSPRGQQETQYF. The CDR3 coding sequence is TGTGCCAGCTCACCGAGGGGACAGCAAGAGACCCAGTACTTC.

The rearrangement joins TRBV15 to TRBJ2-7; D is uncertain. Looked up from germline, CDR1 is LNHNV and CDR2 is YYDKDF (reference sequence). The length of the CDR3 is 12 residues. Deletions cut 0 bases from V and 5 bases from J, with 5 bases between. The CDR3 DNA reads TGTGCCACCAGCAGAGATCGGCACGAGCAGTACTTC. Protein: CATSRDRHEQYF.

The chain joins TRBV19 to TRBJ1-2, with a tentative D call TRBD1 (6 bases). Trimming cost V 3 bases and J 0 bases, with 11 bases left between them. The CDR3 extends over 15 amino acids. Germline-derived CDR1 and CDR2 are LNHDA and SQIVND (reference sequence). In nucleotides, the CDR3 is TGTGCCAGTAGTATGCGAGACAGGCCTAACTATGGCTACACCTTC. Translating gives CASSMRDRPNYGYTF.

The gene calls are TRBV10-1 and TRBJ2-2; 13 nucleotides match TRBD2. The ends lost 8 bases at V and 5 bases at J; junction bases unmatched: 5. The germline gives CDR1 WNHNN, CDR2 SYGVQD (reference sequence). The CDR3 totals 15 residues. The CDR3 DNA sequence: TGCGCCAGCGCGGGACTAGCGGGACCTACCGGGGAGCTGTTTTTT. Its protein is CASAGLAGPTGELFF.

V and J are TRBV11-2 and TRBJ1-3; D possibly corresponds to TRBD1 (5 bases). V lost 5 bases and J lost 8, with 13 bases in between. Germline lookup yields CDR1 SGHAT and CDR2 FQNNGV. This CDR3 contains 13 residues. CDR3: CASSAARGDTIYF. The CDR3, as DNA: TGTGCCAGCAGCGCCGCCCGGGGGGACACCATATATTTT.

The V gene is TRBV5-1, the J gene TRBJ2-7; the D gene could be TRBD1 or TRBD2 (5 bases each). The V end lost 0 bases, the J end lost 6 bases, and 10 bases lay between the germline ends. The CDR3 length is 13 residues. Germline V gene sequence: CDR1 SGHRS, CDR2 YFSETQ. CDR3 sequence reads: CASSLGVGGEQYF. The CDR3 nucleotides read TGCGCCAGCAGCTTGGGCGTTGGGGGCGAGCAGTACTTC.

The V call is TRBV14, the J call TRBJ1-1; no clear D. Germline values: CDR1 SGHDN, CDR2 FVKESK. Trimming left V 4 bases short and J 4 bases short, with 28 bases between. The CDR3 is made up of 19 amino acids. The CDR3 sequence is CASSLIKLRPSSSGTEAFF. In nucleotides, the CDR3 is TGTGCCAGCAGCCTTATAAAACTCCGGCCCTCCTCCTCCGGCACTGAAGCTTTCTTT.

Points on this clone: This sample includes further DNA sequences coding for the same CDR3. This sequence joins TRBV29-1 and TRBJ2-1, with 7 positions matching TRBD2. The V segment lost 1 base and the J segment 2 bases; nucleotides outside the gene matches: 2. This CDR3 comprises 14 residues. Germline-derived CDR1 and CDR2 are SQVTM and ANQGSEA. The CDR3 region is CSVEGGGPYNEQFF. The CDR3, as DNA: TGCAGCGTTGAAGGCGGGGGACCCTACAATGAGCAGTTCTTC.

The rearrangement links TRBV5-8 to TRBJ1-5; D is unclear. The CDR3 length is 15 residues. The germline V gene has CDR1 SGHTS and CDR2 YDEGEE. Trimming removed 0 bases from V and 3 bases from J, with 10 bases in between. The CDR3 is CASSLEGLSNQPQHF. DNA of the CDR3: TGTGCCAGCAGCTTGGAGGGCCTTTCCAATCAGCCCCAGCATTTT.

DNA for the CDR3: TGTGCCAGCAGCTTAGTTGACTCACCCCTCCACTTT. It encodes CASSLVDSPLHF. The genes are TRBV11-2 and TRBJ1-6; D is unclear. The germline V gene encodes CDR1 SGHAT and CDR2 FQNNGV. Trimming took 1 base from V and 10 from J, leaving 5 bases between them. This CDR3 has 12 amino acids.

The sample holds one count of this clone. In the same sample, other DNA sequences code for this CDR3. The chain uses TRBV18 and TRBJ2-5; D unclear. V was shortened by 6 bases and J by 5 bases, with 7 bases between the two germline ends. This CDR3 has 11 amino acids. The V gene's germline CDR1 is KGHSH and CDR2 LQKENI. The CDR3 sequence is CASSPEETQYF. CDR3 DNA sequence: TGTGCCAGCTCGCCGGAGGAGACCCAGTACTTC.

This clone was counted once. The chain links TRBV10-1 to TRBJ2-7; D gene unclear. The CDR3 length is 13 residues. Germline CDR1 and CDR2: WNHNN and SYGVQD (reference sequence). With 3 bases removed from V and 1 base from J, the gap between germline ends came to 7 bases. CDR3 loop: CASSEGLSYEQYF. DNA of the CDR3: TGCGCCAGCAGTGAAGGCCTGTCCTACGAGCAGTACTTC.

V is TRBV5-4 and J is TRBJ2-3, with TRBD1 matching 7 bases. Germline CDR1 and CDR2: SGHNT and YYREEE (reference sequence). The CDR3 loop spans 16 amino acids. V lost 0 bases and J lost 0; bases outside the gene matches: 4. CDR3 DNA: TGTGCCAGCAGCTTGGGATGGACAGGTAGCACAGATACGCAGTATTTT. Protein: CASSLGWTGSTDTQYF.

The rearrangement links TRBV29-1 to TRBJ2-7; 7 bases fit TRBD1. The CDR3 is made up of 16 amino acids. The junction had 11 bases not matched to a gene; V was cut back by 0 bases and J by 3 bases. Germline CDR1 SQVTM, CDR2 ANQGSEA. In DNA form, the CDR3 reads TGCAGCGTTGAAGATGAGGTGGCAGGGGGAGACTACGAGCAGTACTTC. This gives the protein CSVEDEVAGGDYEQYF.

The chain uses TRBV6-5 and TRBJ1-2; 8 nucleotides agree with TRBD1. The CDR3 consists of 15 residues. V shed 6 bases and J 4 bases; nucleotides not matched to a gene: 10. Per germline, CDR1 MNHEY and CDR2 SVGAGI. CDR3 sequence: CASRQTGAPSYGYTF. In DNA, the CDR3 is TGTGCCAGCAGGCAGACAGGGGCGCCCAGCTATGGCTACACCTTC.

V and J are TRBV18 and TRBJ2-1, with TRBD2 matching 7 bases. With 0 bases clipped from V and 10 bases from J, the junction kept 3 bases outside the gene matches. The CDR3 sequence is 13 residues long. The V gene's germline CDR1 is KGHSH and CDR2 LQKENI. DNA for the CDR3: TGTGCCAGCTCACCACCCCTGCGGGAGGAGCAGTTCTTC. It codes for CASSPPLREEQFF.

The chain is built from TRBV9 and TRBJ2-1, with TRBD2 identical over 16 bases. Germline CDR1 reads SGDLS; CDR2 reads YYNGEE. The junction had 3 bases not matched to a gene; V was cut back by 0 bases and J by 9 bases. CDR3 length equals 16 residues. The CDR3 nucleotides are TGTGCCAGCAGCGTAGCTGGGACTAGCGGGAGGGGTGAGCAGTTCTTC. This encodes CASSVAGTSGRGEQFF.

The chain links TRBV5-6 to TRBJ2-7, with D possibly matching TRBD1 (6 bases). The CDR3 consists of 12 residues. The germline gives CDR1 SGHDT, CDR2 YYEEEE. With 5 bases removed from V and 6 bases from J, the gap between germline ends came to 12 bases. The CDR3 region has the DNA TGTGCCAGCAGTGGGGGCGGTGGCGAGCAGTACTTC. Its protein is CASSGGGGEQYF.

The genes are TRBV4-3 and TRBJ1-6, with TRBD1 matching over 7 bases. Germline CDR1 and CDR2: LGHNA and YSLEER. The CDR3 extends over 15 amino acids. The ends lost 4 bases at V and 8 bases at J; junction bases unmatched: 8. The CDR3 DNA sequence: TGCGCCAGCAGCCGAGGCAGGGGGTCGGATTCACCCCTCCACTTT. Residues: CASSRGRGSDSPLHF.

The chain employs TRBV27 and TRBJ2-5; the D is unclear. V lost 6 bases, J lost 1 base, and 12 bases lay in between. The CDR3 sequence is 14 residues long. CDR1 is MNHEY and CDR2 is SMNVEV in the germline V gene (reference sequence). The DNA of the CDR3 is TGTGCCAGCAGATGGAGACCAGGCCAAGAGACCCAGTACTTC. As protein: CASRWRPGQETQYF.

V usage is TRBV2 and J usage is TRBJ2-4; D is ambiguous. Germline V gives CDR1 SNHLY, CDR2 FYNNEI. V lost 2 bases, J lost 1 base, and 9 bases lay in between. The CDR3 sequence is 15 residues long. The CDR3 DNA sequence: TGTGCCAGCAGTGAAAGAGCCGTCGCCAAAAACATTCAGTACTTC. As protein: CASSERAVAKNIQYF.